The TCR beta chain under discussion was sequenced for a study of shared clonotypes between healthy human individuals. Clones were sequenced by immunoSEQ multiplex PCR, and TCRdb holds only the in-frame ones, with some missing. The sample lists around 2.5 million clones; roughly 93% were seen once. This clone was observed a single time. What it recognizes is unknown. The length of the CDR3 is 15 residues. V gave up 6 bases and J gave up 4 bases, with 17 bases separating them. CDR1 SGDLS and CDR2 YYNGEE come from the germline V gene. Findings and caveats of the study: Clonotypes shared by all four sorted-subset donors had higher generation probabilities than non-shared clonotypes.

Sequencing input: naive CD4+ T cells from PBMCs. Regarding subset: CD45RA+ positively selected. This chain uses TRBV9 with TRBJ2-1, with a weak D call TRBD1 (6 bases). The TCR originated in a man between 18 and 29 years old in good health. Some clones in this sample may be carry-over from other donors' samples. The CDR3 nucleotides are TGTGCCAGCAATCAGGGGAGTCCCTTTTACAATGAGCAGTTCTTC. Translating gives CASNQGSPFYNEQFF.